Each of the 32 T cell receptor beta chains below was sequenced from the same sample in a study of CD8+ T cells in alopecia areata. Regarding treatment: oral pan-JAK inhibitor, 5-10 mg twice daily. Sequencing templates came from extracted RNA that was reverse transcribed into cDNA. Sequencing was performed with immunoSEQ multiplex PCR; in TCRdb, only in-frame clones are kept and a portion is missing. The sample contains about 180,000 clones, roughly half of which appear only once. This material consisted of CD8+ T cells sorted from blood, taken around week 54, from a patient treated with tofacitinib. The origin of the receptors is a human donor with alopecia areata.

V gene TRBV6-5 combines with J gene TRBJ1-1, with D tentatively TRBD1 (5 bases). Trimming took off 0 bases at V and 3 bases at J, with 11 bases between the two ends. Germline CDR1 is MNHEY and CDR2 is SVGAGI. The CDR3 totals 15 residues. The CDR3: CASSYSRPGDTEAFF. The CDR3 DNA reads as TGTGCCAGCAGTTACTCGCGCCCGGGGGACACTGAAGCTTTCTTT.

V gene TRBV29-1 combines with J gene TRBJ2-7; D is unclear. The germline gives CDR1 SQVTM, CDR2 ANQGSEA. The CDR3 contains 14 residues. Trimming pared 3 bases from V and 2 bases from J, leaving 14 bases between. DNA for the CDR3: TGCAGCGTTGATGAGGCTCGGCCCCCCTACGAGCAGTACTTC. It specifies CSVDEARPPYEQYF.

The J gene is TRBJ1-4, the V gene TRBV15; D unresolved. The CDR3 loop spans 18 amino acids. Per the germline V gene, CDR1 is LNHNV and CDR2 is YYDKDF (reference sequence). Trimming cost V 5 bases and J 1 base, with 20 bases left between them. The CDR3 nucleotides read TGTGCCACCAGCGGAGCTGAGTACACCCGTCAAACTAATGAAAAACTGTTTTTT. This sequence encodes CATSGAEYTRQTNEKLFF.

This clone was detected only a few times. The chain employs TRBV2 and TRBJ1-5; D is unresolved. V was cut by 3 bases and J by 3 bases, with 9 bases left in between. The CDR3 is 14 residues long. Germline CDR1 is SNHLY and CDR2 is FYNNEI. The CDR3 bases are TGTGCCAGCAGTGAGGAGCTCCTCAATCAGCCCCAGCATTTT. Protein product: CASSEELLNQPQHF.

The V gene is TRBV7-9, the J gene TRBJ2-7; D may correspond to TRBD1 or TRBD2 (5 bases each). V lost 4 bases, J lost 5 bases, and 18 bases lay in between. Germline assignment: CDR1 SEHNR and CDR2 FQNEAQ (reference sequence). CDR3 length: 15 residues. The CDR3 here is CASSWYRDGGDEQYF. DNA of the CDR3: TGTGCCAGCAGCTGGTACCGGGACGGAGGTGACGAGCAGTACTTC. The entire variable domain, with the rest obtained from reference TRBV7-9 and TRBJ2-7, is as follows: DTGVSQNPRHKITKRGQNVTFRCDPISEHNRLYWYRQTLGQGPEFLTYFQNEAQLEKSRLLSDRFSAERPKGSFSTLEIQRTEQGDSAMYLCASSWYRDGGDEQYFGPGTRLTVT.

This chain joins TRBV6-5 and TRBJ1-5; D perhaps matches TRBD1 (5 bases). With 6 bases removed from V and 3 bases from J, the gap between germline ends came to 15 bases. The CDR3 runs to 15 residues. Germline V gene lookup returns CDR1 MNHEY and CDR2 SVGAGI. CDR3 nucleotide sequence: TGTGCCAGCAGACCTACAGGTTCCTTCAATCAGCCCCAGCATTTT. Translation gives CASRPTGSFNQPQHF.

The rearrangement links TRBV5-4 to TRBJ1-6, with 8 bases fitting TRBD1. CDR1 is SGHNT, CDR2 YYREEE, per germline (reference sequence). This CDR3 contains 14 residues. J lost 7 bases, V lost 2 bases, and 2 bases had no gene match. The CDR3 loop reads CASSLRDRNSPLHF. CDR3 nucleotides: TGTGCCAGCAGCTTAAGGGACAGGAATTCACCCCTCCACTTT.

There are a few counts of this clone. This sequence joins TRBV11-2 and TRBJ2-7; D might be TRBD1 or TRBD2, each matching 5 bases. The CDR3 is made up of 10 amino acids. Germline V CDR1 and CDR2: SGHAT, FQNNGV. V lost 4 bases and J lost 7, with 5 bases in between. CDR3 DNA sequence: TGTGCCAGCAGCTGGGGGGAGCAGTACTTC. This encodes CASSWGEQYF.

This chain links TRBV7-6 with TRBJ2-3; D uncertain. Deletions cut 5 bases from V and 8 bases from J, with 14 bases between. Germline CDR1 is SGHVS and CDR2 is FNYEAQ. CDR3 size: 13 residues. The CDR3 DNA follows: TGTGCCAGCAGCCCGTCCGCAGGAGCTACGCAGTATTTT. It is translated as CASSPSAGATQYF.

J is TRBJ2-1 and V is TRBV30; 8 nucleotides agree with TRBD2. Trimming at V came to 3 bases and at J to 8 bases, leaving 6 bases not matched to a gene. The CDR3 contains 13 residues. Germline CDR1 is GTSNPN and CDR2 is SVGIG (reference sequence). The CDR3 sequence: CAWRQAGGYEQFF. CDR3 DNA sequence: TGTGCCTGGAGACAGGCGGGGGGCTATGAGCAGTTCTTC.

The J gene is TRBJ2-5, the V gene TRBV11-2, with 7 bases lining up with TRBD1. Per germline, CDR1 SGHAT and CDR2 FQNNGV. V gave up 2 bases and J gave up 5 bases; unmatched junction bases: 11. CDR3 length equals 16 residues. DNA of the CDR3: TGTGCCAGCAGCTTAATTACAGGGGCCGAGGAGGAGACCCAGTACTTC. Its translation: CASSLITGAEEETQYF.

The chain uses TRBV7-9 and TRBJ2-7; the match to TRBD1 covers 7 bases. The CDR3 is made up of 15 amino acids. Germline assignment: CDR1 SEHNR and CDR2 FQNEAQ (reference sequence). V shed 5 bases, J shed 2 bases, and the junction held 9 bases outside the gene matches. The CDR3 DNA follows: TGTGCCAGCAGCCTACAGGGGTCTCCCGCCTACGAGCAGTACTTC. Translated: CASSLQGSPAYEQYF. The complete variable domain, with remaining parts taken from reference TRBV7-9 and TRBJ2-7, reads DTGVSQNPRHKITKRGQNVTFRCDPISEHNRLYWYRQTLGQGPEFLTYFQNEAQLEKSRLLSDRFSAERPKGSFSTLEIQRTEQGDSAMYLCASSLQGSPAYEQYFGPGTRLTVT.

The rearrangement joins TRBV29-1 to TRBJ1-1, with 7 positions matching TRBD1. Germline CDR1 SQVTM, CDR2 ANQGSEA. V lost 5 bases to trimming and J lost 6 bases; unmatched junction nucleotides: 9. This CDR3 region has 13 residues. The CDR3 nucleotides read TGCAGCGTTAGAGGACAGGTCAAACCTGAAGCTTTCTTT. Translated: CSVRGQVKPEAFF.

V is TRBV30 and J is TRBJ1-1; D perhaps matches TRBD1 (6 bases). CDR3 size: 13 residues. The germline CDR1 and CDR2 sequences are GTSNPN and SVGIG (reference sequence). The V gene lost 7 bases and the J gene lost 8 bases, with 20 bases spanning the gap. This CDR3 reads CAFLSTGTREAFF. The CDR3 coding sequence is TGTGCCTTCCTCTCAACAGGGACCCGGGAAGCTTTCTTT.

The V call is TRBV5-6, the J call TRBJ2-7; D gene uncertain. V lost 4 bases, J lost 2 bases, and 7 bases lay in between. This CDR3 contains 12 residues. Looked up from germline, CDR1 is SGHDT and CDR2 is YYEEEE. The CDR3 DNA sequence: TGTGCCAGCAGCGAAACAGCCTACGAGCAGTACTTC. This gives the protein CASSETAYEQYF.

The CDR3 region is CASSYSPRDEQFF. Written as DNA, the CDR3 is TGTGCCAGCAGTTACTCTCCGAGGGATGAGCAGTTCTTC. The rearrangement links TRBV6-5 to TRBJ2-1, with a weak D call TRBD2 (5 bases). From germline, CDR1 is MNHEY and CDR2 SVGAGI. The CDR3 consists of 13 residues. V shed 0 bases and J shed 8 bases, with 8 bases lying between them.

The chain recombines TRBV5-1 with TRBJ2-3; D is perhaps TRBD1 (6 bases). CDR3 length equals 14 residues. V was pared by 1 base and J by 0 bases, with 6 bases between. Germline assignment: CDR1 SGHRS and CDR2 YFSETQ. The CDR3 bases are TGCGCCAGCAGCTTGACAGGGAGCACAGATACGCAGTATTTT. This translates into CASSLTGSTDTQYF.

The V and J genes are TRBV15 and TRBJ2-6, with D possibly matching TRBD1 (6 bases). CDR3 length: 17 amino acids. Trimming shortened V by 3 bases and J by 0 bases, and 12 bases separated the two germline ends. Germline loops: CDR1 LNHNV, CDR2 YYDKDF (reference sequence). The CDR3 region has the DNA TGTGCCACCAGCAGGGGGGCTGGGGGCTCTGGGGCCAACGTCCTGACTTTC. Translated: CATSRGAGGSGANVLTF.

V usage is TRBV7-6 and J usage is TRBJ2-1, with 7 nucleotides matching TRBD2. Unmatched junction bases numbered 5, after V lost 1 base and J lost 5 bases. CDR1 and CDR2 from the germline V gene are SGHVS and FNYEAQ. This CDR3 has 15 residues. The chain's CDR3 is CASSLGIGRDNEQFF. The CDR3 DNA follows: TGTGCCAGCAGCTTAGGAATAGGGAGGGACAATGAGCAGTTCTTC.

The chain recombines TRBV5-1 with TRBJ1-1, with 8 bases that match TRBD1. V trimming: 4 bases; J trimming: 5 bases; junction bases outside the gene matches: 13. This CDR3 contains 16 residues. CDR1 SGHRS and CDR2 YFSETQ come from the germline V gene. CDR3 protein: CASSRPGQVGGTEAFF. The CDR3 DNA is TGCGCCAGCAGCAGACCGGGACAGGTAGGCGGAACTGAAGCTTTCTTT.

On this clone: The same CDR3 arises from other DNA sequences in this sample as well. The chain links TRBV27 to TRBJ2-5; TRBD2 agrees at 7 bases. V trimming: 2 bases; J trimming: 5 bases; junction bases outside the gene matches: 5. Per germline, CDR1 MNHEY and CDR2 SMNVEV (reference sequence). The CDR3 runs 14 residues. CDR3 in DNA: TGTGCCAGCAGTTTACGTCAGGGAGGGGAGACCCAGTACTTC. It is translated as CASSLRQGGETQYF.

V is TRBV15 and J is TRBJ2-7; D ambiguous. The germline V gene encodes CDR1 LNHNV and CDR2 YYDKDF (reference sequence). Deletions cut 0 bases from V and 0 bases from J, with 9 bases between. CDR3 length equals 15 residues. The CDR3 DNA sequence: TGTGCCACCAGCAGAGATGCGGTGAGCTCCTACGAGCAGTACTTC. As protein: CATSRDAVSSYEQYF.

The gene calls are TRBV4-2 and TRBJ2-3; no definite D call. Germline CDR1 is LGHNA and CDR2 is YNFKEQ. The CDR3 has 12 amino acids. With 3 bases removed from V and 2 bases from J, the gap between germline ends came to 3 bases. The CDR3 region is CASSQPTDTQYF. CDR3 bases: TGTGCCAGCAGCCAGCCCACAGATACGCAGTATTTT.

The rearrangement joins TRBV7-9 to TRBJ1-2; TRBD1 matches at 10 bases. The CDR3 is 14 residues long. CDR1 and CDR2 from the germline V gene are SEHNR and FQNEAQ (reference sequence). V was clipped by 5 bases and J by 4 bases; unmatched bases: 4. For the CDR3, the DNA is TGTGCCAGCAGCCGGGACAGGGGAGGCTATGGCTACACCTTC. Residues: CASSRDRGGYGYTF.

This clone was picked up a small number of times. V gene TRBV5-1 combines with J gene TRBJ1-1; the D gene is possibly TRBD1 (5 bases). The CDR3 is 14 residues long. The germline V and J ends were trimmed by 2 bases and 4 bases, with 12 bases remaining between them. Germline CDR1 reads SGHRS; CDR2 reads YFSETQ. The CDR3 nucleotides are TGCGCCAGCAGCTTAGACGGGGGAGCCACTGAAGCTTTCTTT. It translates to CASSLDGGATEAFF. Looking up the rest from reference TRBV5-1 and TRBJ1-1 gives the full variable domain: KAGVTQTPRYLIKTRGQQVTLSCSPISGHRSVSWYQQTPGQGLQFLFEYFSETQRNKGNFPGRFSGRQFSNSRSEMNVSTLELGDSALYLCASSLDGGATEAFFGQGTRLTVV.

This clone was observed a few times. The V call is TRBV5-1, the J call TRBJ2-3, with 7 bases identical to TRBD1. CDR1 is SGHRS and CDR2 is YFSETQ in the germline V gene. V lost 3 bases to trimming and J lost 2 bases; unmatched junction nucleotides: 9. The CDR3 totals 16 residues. DNA of the CDR3: TGCGCCAGCAGCTGGAAAAGGGGACAGCCCACAGATACGCAGTATTTT. Translated, it gives CASSWKRGQPTDTQYF.

V gene TRBV15 combines with J gene TRBJ2-7, with 9 bases that match TRBD2. Per the germline V gene, CDR1 is LNHNV and CDR2 is YYDKDF (reference sequence). The trim removed 7 bases at V and 2 bases at J, leaving 3 bases unmatched. The length of the CDR3 is 13 residues. This CDR3 reads CATKRGAAYEQYF. CDR3 DNA sequence: TGTGCCACCAAGCGGGGGGCCGCCTACGAGCAGTACTTC.

The V gene is TRBV4-3, the J gene TRBJ1-2; D not certain. Deletions cut 1 base from V and 2 bases from J, with 20 bases between. There are 18 residues in the CDR3. CDR1 and CDR2 from the germline V gene are LGHNA and YSLEER. The CDR3 DNA reads TGCGCCAGCAGCCAAGTACCCAAAGGCTGGGAGGAAAACTATGGCTACACCTTC. The encoded protein is CASSQVPKGWEENYGYTF.

The chain carries TRBV27 and TRBJ2-2; TRBD1 or TRBD2 may be the D gene (5 bases each). The germline gives CDR1 MNHEY, CDR2 SMNVEV (reference sequence). The CDR3 has 17 amino acids. V was pared by 5 bases and J by 5 bases, with 21 bases between. CDR3 loop: CASSRLEGRGVTGELFF. In DNA form, the CDR3 reads TGTGCCAGCAGTAGGTTAGAGGGGAGAGGAGTAACCGGGGAGCTGTTTTTT.

The rearrangement uses TRBV6-1 and TRBJ2-1, with no clear D. This CDR3 is 15 amino acids long. Trimming took 7 bases from V and 5 from J, leaving 18 bases between them. Germline CDR1 MNHNS, CDR2 SASEGT. The CDR3 nucleotides are TGTGCCAGCACGCTAGGGCGAAACCTGGACAATGAGCAGTTCTTC. Amino acid sequence: CASTLGRNLDNEQFF.

This clone was counted only a few times. The chain recombines TRBV5-1 with TRBJ2-1; 7 positions agree with TRBD2. Germline loops: CDR1 SGHRS, CDR2 YFSETQ. V gave up 4 bases and J gave up 0 bases; unmatched junction bases: 4. There are 15 residues in the CDR3. The CDR3 DNA sequence: TGCGCCAGCAGCCCCGGGGGGAGCTCCTACAATGAGCAGTTCTTC. As protein: CASSPGGSSYNEQFF. Complete variable domain (other parts from reference TRBV5-1 and TRBJ2-1): KAGVTQTPRYLIKTRGQQVTLSCSPISGHRSVSWYQQTPGQGLQFLFEYFSETQRNKGNFPGRFSGRQFSNSRSEMNVSTLELGDSALYLCASSPGGSSYNEQFFGPGTRLTVL.

The rearrangement joins TRBV2 to TRBJ1-1; D may be TRBD1 (6 bases). This CDR3 comprises 14 residues. CDR1 and CDR2 (germline): SNHLY, FYNNEI. Trimming cost V 6 bases and J 3 bases, with 14 bases left between them. The CDR3 here is CASRGGPRDTEAFF. The DNA for the CDR3 is TGTGCCAGCAGGGGGGGGCCTCGGGACACTGAAGCTTTCTTT.